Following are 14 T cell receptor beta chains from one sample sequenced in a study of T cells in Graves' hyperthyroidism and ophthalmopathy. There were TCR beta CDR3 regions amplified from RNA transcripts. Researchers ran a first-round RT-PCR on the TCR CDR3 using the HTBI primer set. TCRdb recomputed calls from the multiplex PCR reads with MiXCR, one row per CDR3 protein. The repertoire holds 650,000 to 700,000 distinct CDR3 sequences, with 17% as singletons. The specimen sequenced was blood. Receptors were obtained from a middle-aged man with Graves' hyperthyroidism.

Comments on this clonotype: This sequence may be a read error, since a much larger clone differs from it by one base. In nucleotides, the CDR3 is TGTGCCAGCATAAATAGACACGGAACTGAAGCTTTCTTT. It is translated as CASINRHGTEAFF. This chain connects TRBV3-1 to TRBJ1-1; D unresolved. There are 13 residues in the CDR3. Trimming removed 7 bases at V and 5 bases at J, with 14 bases between. Germline V gene sequence: CDR1 LGHDT, CDR2 YNNKEL (reference sequence). The whole variable domain, remainder taken from reference TRBV3-1 and TRBJ1-1, is DTAVSQTPKYLVTQMGNDKSIKCEQNLGHDTMYWYKQDSKKFLKIMFSYNNKELIINETVPNRFSPKSPDKAHLNLHINSLELGDSAVYFCASINRHGTEAFFGQGTRLTVV.

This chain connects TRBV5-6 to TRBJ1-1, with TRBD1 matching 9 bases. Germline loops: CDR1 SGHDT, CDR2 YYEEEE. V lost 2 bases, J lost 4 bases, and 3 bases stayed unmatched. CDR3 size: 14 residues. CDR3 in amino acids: CASSFLDRGTEAFF. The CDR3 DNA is TGTGCCAGCAGCTTCCTGGACAGGGGCACTGAAGCTTTCTTT.

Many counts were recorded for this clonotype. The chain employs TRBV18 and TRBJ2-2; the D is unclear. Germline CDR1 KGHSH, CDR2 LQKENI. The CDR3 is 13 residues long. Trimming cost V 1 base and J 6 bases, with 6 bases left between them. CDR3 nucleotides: TGTGCCAGCTCACCACAAGGTTCCGGGGAGCTGTTTTTT. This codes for CASSPQGSGELFF.

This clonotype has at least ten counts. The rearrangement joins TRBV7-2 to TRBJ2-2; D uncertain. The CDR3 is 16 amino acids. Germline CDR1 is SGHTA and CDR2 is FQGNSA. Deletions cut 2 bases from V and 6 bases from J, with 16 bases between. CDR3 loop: CASSLYHTTKSGELFF. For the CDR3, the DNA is TGTGCCAGCAGCTTATATCACACTACAAAATCCGGGGAGCTGTTTTTT.

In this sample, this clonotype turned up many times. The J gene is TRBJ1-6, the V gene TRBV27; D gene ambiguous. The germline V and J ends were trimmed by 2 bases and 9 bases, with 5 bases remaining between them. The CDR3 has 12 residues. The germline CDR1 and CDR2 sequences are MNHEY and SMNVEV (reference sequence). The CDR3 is CASSLNSSPLHF. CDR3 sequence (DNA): TGTGCCAGCAGTTTAAATAGTTCACCCCTCCACTTT.

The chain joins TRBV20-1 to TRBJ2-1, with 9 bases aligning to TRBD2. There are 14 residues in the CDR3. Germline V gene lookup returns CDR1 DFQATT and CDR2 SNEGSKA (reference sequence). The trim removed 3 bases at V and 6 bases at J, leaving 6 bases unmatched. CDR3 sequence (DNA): TGCAGTGCTAGGAGACTAGCGGCCATCAATGAGCAGTTCTTC. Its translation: CSARRLAAINEQFF.

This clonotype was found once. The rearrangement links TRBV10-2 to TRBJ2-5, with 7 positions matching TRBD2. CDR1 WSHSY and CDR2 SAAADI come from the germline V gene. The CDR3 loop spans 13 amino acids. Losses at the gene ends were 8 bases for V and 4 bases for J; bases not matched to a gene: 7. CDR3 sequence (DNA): TGCGCCAGCGGGGTGGGGGGGGGAGAGACCCAGTACTTC. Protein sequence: CASGVGGGETQYF.

As DNA, the CDR3 is TGTGCCAGTAGTCCCCAGGTGATTTTGGCGAACACTGAAGCTTTCTTT. This translates into CASSPQVILANTEAFF. V usage is TRBV19 and J usage is TRBJ1-1; D gene uncertain. V gave up 5 bases and J gave up 1 base, with 17 bases separating them. Germline CDR1 and CDR2: LNHDA and SQIVND (reference sequence). This CDR3 region has 16 residues.

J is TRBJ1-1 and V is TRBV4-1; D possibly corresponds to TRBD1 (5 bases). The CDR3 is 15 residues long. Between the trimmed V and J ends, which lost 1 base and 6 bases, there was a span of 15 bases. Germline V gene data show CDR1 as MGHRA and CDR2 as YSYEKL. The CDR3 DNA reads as TGCGCCAGCAGCCAAGCTCTTGGGCGGGGCTCTGAAGCTTTCTTT. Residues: CASSQALGRGSEAFF.

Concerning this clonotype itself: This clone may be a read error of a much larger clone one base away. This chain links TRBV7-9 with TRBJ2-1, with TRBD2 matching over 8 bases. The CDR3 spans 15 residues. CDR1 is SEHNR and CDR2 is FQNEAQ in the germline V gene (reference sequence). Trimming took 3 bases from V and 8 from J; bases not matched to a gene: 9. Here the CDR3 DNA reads TGTGCCAGCAGCTTTCAGGGACTAGAGTTGTATGAGCAGTTCTTC. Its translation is CASSFQGLELYEQFF.

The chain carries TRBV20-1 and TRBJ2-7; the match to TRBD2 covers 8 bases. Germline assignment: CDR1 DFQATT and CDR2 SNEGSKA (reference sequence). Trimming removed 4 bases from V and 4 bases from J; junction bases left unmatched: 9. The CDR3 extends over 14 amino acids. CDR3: CSAKIAGSEYEQYF. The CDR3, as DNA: TGCAGTGCTAAAATAGCGGGATCCGAATACGAGCAGTACTTC.

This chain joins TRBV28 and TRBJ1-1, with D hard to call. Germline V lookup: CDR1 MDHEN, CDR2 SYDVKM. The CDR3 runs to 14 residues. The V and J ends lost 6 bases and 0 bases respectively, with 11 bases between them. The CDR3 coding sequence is TGTGCCAGCAGAAGACAAACTCTGAACACTGAAGCTTTCTTT. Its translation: CASRRQTLNTEAFF.

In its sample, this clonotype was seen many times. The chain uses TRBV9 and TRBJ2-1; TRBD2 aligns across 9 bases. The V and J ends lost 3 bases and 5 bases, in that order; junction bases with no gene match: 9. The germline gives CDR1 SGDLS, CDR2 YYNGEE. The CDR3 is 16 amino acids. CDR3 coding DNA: TGTGCCAGCAGCGCCAATATAGCGGGAGTTAACAATGAGCAGTTCTTC. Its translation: CASSANIAGVNNEQFF. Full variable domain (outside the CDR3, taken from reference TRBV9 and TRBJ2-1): DSGVTQTPKHLITATGQRVTLRCSPRSGDLSVYWYQQSLDQGLQFLIQYYNGEERAKGNILERFSAQQFPDLHSELNLSSLELGDSALYFCASSANIAGVNNEQFFGPGTRLTVL.

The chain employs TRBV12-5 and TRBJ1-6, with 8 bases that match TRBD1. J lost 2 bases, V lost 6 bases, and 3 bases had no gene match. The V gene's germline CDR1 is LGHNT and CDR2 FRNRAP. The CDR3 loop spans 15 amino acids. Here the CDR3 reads CASGPGQAYNSPLHF. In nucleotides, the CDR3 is TGTGCTAGTGGCCCGGGACAGGCCTATAATTCACCCCTCCACTTT.